These T cell receptor beta chains were read from a single sample in a study of blood T cell repertoires in COVID-19. TCRdb's copy holds only in-frame clones and misses some; the assay was immunoSEQ multiplex PCR. The sample lists about 350,000 clones, approximately 89% occurring once. The material sequenced was peripheral blood. The receptors originated from a woman aged 60-75 years with COVID-19, enrolled during active disease. The CDR3 runs from the conserved cysteine through the conserved F or W. The order of the fields is J gene, CDR3 length, clone size, V gene, D gene, CDR3 DNA, CDR3 protein. A D gene is named only where the DNA matches it firmly. Size is stated for part of the rows, as once, few or many counts, or as a class when the clone is expanded.

>TRBJ2-3|16|once|TRBV5-5|NA
TGTGCCAGCAGCTTACAGGCTAGTACTAGCACAGATACGCAGTATTTT
CASSLQASTSTDTQYF
>TRBJ1-2|17|once|TRBV19|TRBD1
TGTGCCAGTAGTGCCCCCTTACGACAGGGCGTGAACTATGGCTACACCTTC
CASSAPLRQGVNYGYTF
>TRBJ2-7|12|NA|TRBV29-1|TRBD1
TGCAGCGCCCGACAGGGGTCTTACGAGCAGTACTTC
CSARQGSYEQYF
>TRBJ1-3|16|NA|TRBV11-1|TRBD1
TGTGCCAGCAGCCGGGACAGGGGAGACTCTGGAAACACCATATATTTT
CASSRDRGDSGNTIYF
>TRBJ1-1|13|NA|TRBV7-2|NA
TGTGCCAGCAGCTATCACAGGGTTACTGAAGCTTTCTTT
CASSYHRVTEAFF
>TRBJ1-2|15|NA|TRBV18|TRBD1
TGTGCCAGCTCACCTCAGGGGGCCGGGAACTATGGCTACACCTTC
CASSPQGAGNYGYTF
>TRBJ2-1|12|NA|TRBV11-2|TRBD2
TGTGCCAGCAGCCATAGCGGGGTTGAGCAGTTCTTC
CASSHSGVEQFF
>TRBJ2-3|15|NA|TRBV5-5|NA
TGTGCCAGCAGCTTGGTCACCCCGGGCACAGATACGCAGTATTTT
CASSLVTPGTDTQYF
>TRBJ2-2|15|NA|TRBV4-1|NA
TGCGCCAGCAGCCAAGATGCCGGGTGGAGCGGGGAGCTGTTTTTT
CASSQDAGWSGELFF
>TRBJ2-3|20|NA|TRBV19|TRBD2
TGTGCCAGTAGTATAGTACCGTGGACTAGCGGGGGGGAATACACAGATACGCAGTATTTT
CASSIVPWTSGGEYTDTQYF
>TRBJ1-4|14|NA|TRBV9|TRBD1
TGTGCCAGCAGCGTGACAGGGACTAATGAAAAACTGTTTTTT
CASSVTGTNEKLFF
>TRBJ2-7|14|few|TRBV5-1|TRBD1
TGCGCCAGCAGCTTAACAGGGGGCAGGAACGAGCAGTACTTC
CASSLTGGRNEQYF
>TRBJ1-5|14|NA|TRBV2|NA
TGTGCCAGCAGTGATTCGACAGACAATCAGCCCCAGCATTTT
CASSDSTDNQPQHF
>TRBJ1-1|12|NA|TRBV28|NA
TGTGCCAGCAGTCAATCGATCGGTGAAGCTTTCTTT
CASSQSIGEAFF
>TRBJ1-4|14|NA|TRBV30|NA
TGTGCCTGGACCCGGGACATTCGCGGAGAAAAACTGTTTTTT
CAWTRDIRGEKLFF
>TRBJ1-1|15|NA|TRBV5-1|TRBD1
TGCGCCAGCAGCCTAGGACAGGGGATGAACACTGAAGCTTTCTTT
CASSLGQGMNTEAFF
>TRBJ2-1|15|NA|TRBV2|TRBD2
TGTGCCAGCAGGGGGACCGGGACTAGTAGCGTTGAGCAGTTCTTC
CASRGTGTSSVEQFF
>TRBJ1-2|14|NA|TRBV7-2|TRBD1
TGTGCCAGCAGCTTAAGTCGACAGGGAGATGGCTACACCTTC
CASSLSRQGDGYTF
>TRBJ2-5|14|NA|TRBV19|NA
TGTGCCAGTAGTGGGGGGACGCGTCAAGAGACCCAGTACTTC
CASSGGTRQETQYF
>TRBJ2-7|14|NA|TRBV9|TRBD1
TGTGCCAGCAGCGCGACCGGGACAGGCGTCGAGCAGTACTTC
CASSATGTGVEQYF
>TRBJ2-3|15|NA|TRBV5-8|NA
TGTGCCAGCAGCTTGGTAGGCGGAAGCACAGATACGCAGTATTTT
CASSLVGGSTDTQYF
>TRBJ2-5|13|few|TRBV18|TRBD2
TGTGCCAGCTCACCCGGGGGGGGTGAGACCCAGTACTTC
CASSPGGGETQYF
>TRBJ1-2|13|once|TRBV27|TRBD1
TGTGCCTCGGGACAGGGTGAGGCTTCTGGCTACACCTTC
CASGQGEASGYTF
>TRBJ1-3|16|NA|TRBV5-6|NA
TGTGCCAGCAGCTTGTTTTCGAGTGCCTCTGGAAACACCATATATTTT
CASSLFSSASGNTIYF
>TRBJ2-2|14|NA|TRBV18|NA
TGTGCCAGCTCACCATGGGAAGGGGCCGGGGAGCTGTTTTTT
CASSPWEGAGELFF
>TRBJ1-4|15|few|TRBV18|NA
TGTGCCAGCTCACGTAACAGTGCAACTAATGAAAAACTGTTTTTT
CASSRNSATNEKLFF
>TRBJ2-3|15|NA|TRBV3-1/TRBV3-2|TRBD2
TGTGCCAGCAGCCTAGACCTAGCGGGGGGGTTTACGCAGTATTTT
CASSLDLAGGFTQYF
>TRBJ2-1|17|NA|TRBV4-2|TRBD2
TGTGCCAGCAGCCAAGCTAGCGGGGGAGATCTAAACAATGAGCAGTTCTTC
CASSQASGGDLNNEQFF
>TRBJ1-1|13|NA|TRBV9|TRBD1
TGTGCCAGCAGCGTCCGTCTAGGGGGCGAAGCTTTCTTT
CASSVRLGGEAFF
>TRBJ2-5|13|NA|TRBV7-8|NA
TGTGCCAGCAGCCCGGGACAATTGGAGACCCAGTACTTC
CASSPGQLETQYF
>TRBJ1-3|16|NA|TRBV4-2|NA
TGTGCCAGCAACCCGAGCGTTGACCTCTCTGGAAACACCATATATTTT
CASNPSVDLSGNTIYF
>TRBJ2-7|15|NA|TRBV11-2|TRBD1
TGTGCCAGCAGCTTTTGGACAGGGGTGTCCTACGAGCAGTACTTC
CASSFWTGVSYEQYF
>TRBJ1-2|13|NA|TRBV27|NA
TGTGCCAGCAGTTTATTCGGAGGGGATGGCTACACCTTC
CASSLFGGDGYTF
>TRBJ1-1|16|NA|TRBV6-5|NA
TGTGCCAGCAGTTACCAACGGACATCCAGTTCGTCTGAAGCTTTCTTT
CASSYQRTSSSSEAFF
>TRBJ1-4|13|NA|TRBV7-9|NA
TGTGCCACCAAAAACGACAGTTATGAAAAACTGTTTTTT
CATKNDSYEKLFF
>TRBJ2-1|15|once|TRBV19|TRBD1
TGTGCCAGTAGTAGACAGGGAGCTGGGTACAATGAGCAGTTCTTC
CASSRQGAGYNEQFF
>TRBJ2-5|15|once|TRBV2|TRBD1
TGTGCCAGCACCTACGCCGGGACAGGTCAAGAGACCCAGTACTTC
CASTYAGTGQETQYF
>TRBJ2-1|13|NA|TRBV28|NA
TGTGCCAGCAGTTTAACAGGGTACAATGAGCAGTTCTTC
CASSLTGYNEQFF
>TRBJ2-1|16|NA|TRBV6-2/TRBV6-3|TRBD2
TGTGCCAGCAGTTCTAGGACTAGCGGGAGTTACAATGAGCAGTTCTTC
CASSSRTSGSYNEQFF
>TRBJ1-1|14|NA|TRBV11-1|NA
TGTGCCAGCAGCCCGCATAGAGGGAACACTGAAGCTTTCTTT
CASSPHRGNTEAFF
>TRBJ1-2|14|NA|TRBV23-1|TRBD1
TGCGCCAGCATCCCGGGACAGGTTAACTATGGCTACACCTTC
CASIPGQVNYGYTF
>TRBJ2-2|15|NA|TRBV19|TRBD1
TGTGCCAGCCGACAGGGGGATTGGGACACCGGGGAGCTGTTTTTT
CASRQGDWDTGELFF
>TRBJ2-7|12|NA|TRBV6-5|TRBD1
TGTGCCAGCAGCGGGACAGGGTACGAGCAGTACTTC
CASSGTGYEQYF
>TRBJ1-1|13|few|TRBV18|NA
TGTGCCAGCTCACCATATTCGGGGGATCAAGCTTTCTTT
CASSPYSGDQAFF
>TRBJ1-5|15|NA|TRBV19|NA
TGTGCCAGCACCGACAGACCGTATAGCAATCAGCCCCAGCATTTT
CASTDRPYSNQPQHF
>TRBJ1-4|12|NA|TRBV6-6|NA
TGTGCCGGCGGGGGGGTCAATGAAAAACTGTTTTTT
CAGGGVNEKLFF
>TRBJ2-7|14|NA|TRBV27|NA
TGTGCCAGCGGGCCGTTCGCGGGTTCCTACGAGCAGTACTTC
CASGPFAGSYEQYF
>TRBJ1-2|13|NA|TRBV4-1|TRBD1
TGCGCCAGCAGCCAAGGACAGGGAAGTGGCTACACCTTC
CASSQGQGSGYTF
>TRBJ1-2|15|few|TRBV27|NA
TGTGCCAGCAGTCCCAACCTTGCAGGGGTGTATGGCTACACCTTC
CASSPNLAGVYGYTF
>TRBJ1-2|16|NA|TRBV4-1|NA
TGCGCCAGCAGCCAAGATCGTACAGGGATGTGGTATGGCTACACCTTC
CASSQDRTGMWYGYTF
>TRBJ2-3|16|NA|TRBV5-1|NA
TGCGCCAGCAGCTTGGAGGGGACATCTAGCACAGATACGCAGTATTTT
CASSLEGTSSTDTQYF
>TRBJ2-7|12|NA|TRBV6-7|NA
TGTGCCAGCCGCCCAGTTCGGGTCGAGCAGTACTTC
CASRPVRVEQYF
>TRBJ2-3|11|NA|TRBV3-1/TRBV3-2|NA
TGTGCCAGCAGCGTCAAAGATACGCAGTATTTT
CASSVKDTQYF
>TRBJ1-6|14|NA|TRBV6-5|NA
TGTGCCAGCAGACCCGACAGACCTCCGTGGGCCCTCCACTTT
CASRPDRPPWALHF
>TRBJ1-5|15|NA|TRBV10-1|NA
TGCGCCAGCAGTGAGACCGGGGGGAGCAATCAGCCCCAGCATTTT
CASSETGGSNQPQHF
>TRBJ1-5|16|NA|TRBV7-9|TRBD1
TGTGCCAGCAGCTTGGGGACAGGGGCTTGGTGGCAGCCCCAGCATTTT
CASSLGTGAWWQPQHF
>TRBJ1-1|15|NA|TRBV6-1|NA
TGTGCCAGCAGTCAGCCGGACAGACGGAACACTGAAGCTTTCTTT
CASSQPDRRNTEAFF
>TRBJ1-1|15|NA|TRBV9|NA
TGTGCCAGTTCCAAGTCGCTATTTGACAGGATCGAAGCTTTCTTT
CASSKSLFDRIEAFF
>TRBJ2-1|13|NA|TRBV5-1|NA
TGCGCCAGCAGCCAGAACCGGGGCAATGAGCAGTTCTTC
CASSQNRGNEQFF
>TRBJ2-7|16|NA|TRBV5-1|TRBD2
TGCGCCAGCAGCTTGGCGGGGGCGGGGGGACCCTACGAGCAGTACTTC
CASSLAGAGGPYEQYF